The clone carrying this T cell receptor (beta chain) was seen many times. Its antigen remains unidentified. TCRdb called the 5' RACE reads again in MiXCR, with one record for every CDR3 protein. The data contain roughly 38,000 distinct CDR3 sequences, around 10% of them seen just once; the ten biggest clones take up approximately 15%. The entry originates in a study of CD8 T cells in ankylosing spondylitis. Germline assignment: CDR1 SQVTM and CDR2 ANQGSEA. Unmatched junction bases numbered 9, after V lost 6 bases and J lost 5 bases. This CDR3 is built from 15 residues. Study results and caveats: Characteristic, it appeared, of ankylosing spondylitis blood was a TCR beta motif of fewer than 10 highly homologous variants.

This chain uses TRBV29-1 with TRBJ2-5, with TRBD2 identical over 13 bases. The TCR originated in a male donor with ankylosing spondylitis or in good health (not recorded which). Sequencing was carried out using blood, either unsorted or a sorted T cell fraction (not recorded which). For the CDR3, the DNA is TGCAGCGTGGGACTAGCGGGACCCCGGACGGAGACCCAGTACTTC. Its protein product is CSVGLAGPRTETQYF.